A selection of T cell receptor beta chains follows, all from one sample in a study of T cell responses to AZD1222 COVID-19 vaccine. Using immunoSEQ multiplex PCR, the repertoire was profiled, and TCRdb retains in-frame clones only, with some absent. The sample holds 150,000 or so clones, less than 90% seen once. The starting material was peripheral blood, obtained on day 0 of AZD1222 vaccination. The receptors derive from an adult in good health. Both conserved end residues are part of each CDR3. A D gene is named only where the DNA matches it firmly. The size entry is marked missing in some rows and otherwise reads once, few, many or a size class.

clone_size j_call d_call v_call cdr3_aa cdr3_nt
. TRBJ1-2 . TRBV2 CASSPTVQVGYTF TGTGCCAGCAGTCCGACAGTTCAGGTGGGCTACACCTTC
. TRBJ2-5 . TRBV5-1 CASSLGGIRETQYF TGCGCCAGCAGCTTGGGCGGAATTCGGGAGACCCAGTACTTC
once TRBJ1-2 . TRBV2 CASRGGQGAGYTF TGTGCCAGCAGGGGCGGACAAGGTGCGGGCTACACCTTC
. TRBJ1-1 . TRBV19 CASSPAGHRNTEAFF TGTGCCAGTAGTCCCGCGGGACACCGGAACACTGAAGCTTTCTTT
. TRBJ1-5 . TRBV10-3 CATGGISNQPQHF TGTGCCACCGGGGGGATTAGCAATCAGCCCCAGCATTTT
once TRBJ2-7 . TRBV5-1 CASNPGTQNEQYF TGCGCCAGCAATCCCGGGACACAAAACGAGCAGTACTTC
. TRBJ2-7 . TRBV4-3 CASSQDSGPYEQYF TGCGCCAGCAGCCAAGATTCAGGTCCCTACGAGCAGTACTTC
. TRBJ1-6 . TRBV19 CASSASSSYNSPLHF TGTGCCAGTAGTGCCTCGAGCTCCTATAATTCACCCCTCCACTTT
. TRBJ1-1 TRBD1 TRBV18 CASSRGTGGAVNTEAFF TGTGCCAGCTCCCGAGGGACAGGGGGCGCGGTGAACACTGAAGCTTTCTTT
once TRBJ1-6 . TRBV7-2 CASSLGRGFPNSPLHF TGTGCCAGCAGCTTAGGACGCGGGTTCCCAAATTCACCCCTCCACTTT
once TRBJ1-1 . TRBV11-2 CASSLTDLNTEAFF TGTGCCAGCAGCCTAACAGATCTGAACACTGAAGCTTTCTTT
. TRBJ2-5 . TRBV5-4 CASSLDSTEETQYF TGTGCCAGCAGCTTGGACAGTACAGAAGAGACCCAGTACTTC
. TRBJ2-2 . TRBV3-1/TRBV3-2 CASSQVSANTGELFF TGTGCCAGCAGCCAGGTCAGCGCGAACACCGGGGAGCTGTTTTTT
. TRBJ1-5 . TRBV6-5 CASSQTGQPQHF TGTGCCAGCAGCCAAACGGGGCAGCCCCAGCATTTT
. TRBJ1-4 . TRBV7-2 CASSLGPTGRNEKLFF TGTGCCAGCAGCTTAGGACCGACAGGCCGTAATGAAAAACTGTTTTTT
. TRBJ2-5 . TRBV25-1 CASSESTGAGEETQYF TGTGCCAGCAGTGAATCGACGGGGGCGGGGGAAGAGACCCAGTACTTC
. TRBJ1-1 . TRBV19 CASKEVVATEAFF TGTGCCAGTAAGGAGGTGGTGGCCACTGAAGCTTTCTTT
few TRBJ1-1 . TRBV7-9 CASSLVQGVSEAFF TGTGCCAGCAGCTTAGTCCAAGGGGTCAGTGAAGCTTTCTTT
. TRBJ1-2 . TRBV20-1 CSASATGQSGYTF TGCAGTGCTAGTGCGACAGGTCAAAGTGGCTACACCTTC
. TRBJ1-2 . TRBV4-1 CASSQDGFYGYTF TGCGCCAGCAGCCAAGACGGGTTCTATGGCTACACCTTC
. TRBJ2-2 . TRBV6-5 CASRAQVSGELFF TGTGCCAGCAGGGCTCAGGTTTCCGGGGAGCTGTTTTTT
. TRBJ1-5 . TRBV6-1 CASSEGLIRPQHF TGTGCCAGCAGTGAAGGGTTGATTCGGCCCCAGCATTTT
. TRBJ1-2 TRBD1 TRBV20-1 CSASTGGNGYTF TGCAGTGCTAGTACAGGGGGGAATGGCTACACCTTC
few TRBJ2-1 . TRBV5-1 CASSSVFNEQFF TGCGCCAGCAGCTCGGTTTTCAATGAGCAGTTCTTC
. TRBJ2-7 . TRBV11-1 CASSLARDYEQYF TGTGCCAGCAGCTTAGCGCGCGACTACGAGCAGTACTTC
. TRBJ1-2 TRBD1 TRBV6-5 CASSLSGQGYTF TGTGCCAGCAGTCTCTCGGGACAGGGTTACACCTTC
. TRBJ2-7 TRBD2 TRBV5-4 CASSNNRLAGGLEQYF TGTGCCAGCAGCAATAACCGACTAGCGGGGGGTCTCGAGCAGTACTTC
. TRBJ2-1 TRBD2 TRBV7-2 CASSFGSGGQYNEQFF TGTGCCAGCAGCTTCGGTAGCGGGGGCCAATACAATGAGCAGTTCTTC
. TRBJ1-1 . TRBV6-2/TRBV6-3 CASSPLGPDTEAFF TGTGCCAGCAGTCCCCTAGGGCCGGACACTGAAGCTTTCTTT